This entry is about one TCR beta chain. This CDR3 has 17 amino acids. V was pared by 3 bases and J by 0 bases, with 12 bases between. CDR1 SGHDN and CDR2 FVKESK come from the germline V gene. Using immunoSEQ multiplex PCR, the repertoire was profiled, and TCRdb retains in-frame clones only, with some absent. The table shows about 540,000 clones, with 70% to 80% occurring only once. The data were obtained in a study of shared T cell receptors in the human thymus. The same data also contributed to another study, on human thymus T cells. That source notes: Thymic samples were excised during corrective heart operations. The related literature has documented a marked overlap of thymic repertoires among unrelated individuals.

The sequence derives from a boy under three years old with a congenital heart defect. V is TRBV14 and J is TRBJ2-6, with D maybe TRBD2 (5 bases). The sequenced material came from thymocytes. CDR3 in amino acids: CASSQVERNSGANVLTF. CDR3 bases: TGTGCCAGCAGCCAGGTTGAGCGGAACTCTGGGGCCAACGTCCTGACTTTC.